The text below deals with one T cell receptor (beta chain). Germline CDR1 KGHSH, CDR2 LQKENI. The germline V and J ends were trimmed by 4 bases and 0 bases, with 6 bases remaining between them. CDR3 length: 13 amino acids. Donors were grouped by their self-reported clinical history. Recovered status in Cohort 3 required two negative PCRs, clearance, or symptom resolution. Sequencing was performed with immunoSEQ multiplex PCR; in TCRdb, only in-frame clones are kept and a portion is missing. The profile shows around 400,000 clones, approximately 89% of them singletons. This record belongs to a study of blood T cell repertoires in COVID-19. About the study: Both acute and convalescent COVID-19 samples were obtained from the United States, Italy and Spain. Sources were T cells, B-cell-depleted T cells, or PBMCs; the material itself was cDNA or gDNA.

The TCR comes from a woman in her 30s who had recovered from COVID-19. Sequencing used PBMCs or T cells enriched from blood (not recorded which). The genes are TRBV18 and TRBJ1-2, with D uncertain. The CDR3 DNA follows: TGTGCCAGCTCACTTCCAACTAACTATGGCTACACCTTC. As protein: CASSLPTNYGYTF.